This TCR beta chain originates from a study of blood T cell repertoires in COVID-19. From germline, CDR1 is MNHEY and CDR2 SVGEGT. This CDR3 has 15 amino acids. V lost 3 bases and J lost 6, with 17 bases in between. Clones were sequenced by immunoSEQ multiplex PCR, and TCRdb holds only the in-frame ones, with some missing. The sample lists about 220,000 clones, approximately 80% seen once, with 15% to 20% in the top ten. The specimen sequenced was peripheral blood. V and J are TRBV6-2 or TRBV6-3 and TRBJ1-2; D ambiguous. The sequence came from a young man with active or convalescent COVID-19. DNA for the CDR3: TGTGCCAGCAGTTATCCCTACTTCACGGAGGATGGCTACACCTTC. Amino acids: CASSYPYFTEDGYTF.